Each of the 26 T cell receptor beta chains below was sequenced from the same sample in a study of blood T cell repertoires in COVID-19. Data came from immunoSEQ multiplex PCR; TCRdb stores just in-frame clones and leaves some out. The sample has 50,000 to 65,000 clones, 80% to 90% seen once. Sequenced material: peripheral blood. Receptors originate from a man in his forties with acute or convalescent COVID-19.

The chain carries TRBV19 and TRBJ1-6; D perhaps matches TRBD1 (5 bases). Deletions cut 7 bases from V and 6 bases from J, with 16 bases between. The CDR3 contains 15 residues. Germline lookup yields CDR1 LNHDA and CDR2 SQIVND (reference sequence). The CDR3 is CASTSGGSSNSPLHF. Here the CDR3 DNA reads TGTGCCAGTACCTCCGGGGGATCCAGTAATTCACCCCTCCACTTT.

This chain connects TRBV12-5 to TRBJ2-3; weak D call: TRBD2 (6 bases). This CDR3 has 12 residues. Trimming took off 6 bases at V and 6 bases at J, with 10 bases between the two ends. CDR1 is LGHNT, CDR2 FRNRAP, per germline. CDR3 in amino acids: CASGTSLDTQYF. The CDR3 DNA follows: TGTGCTAGTGGGACTAGTCTCGATACGCAGTATTTT. The full variable domain, completed using reference TRBV12-5 and TRBJ2-3, is DARVTQTPRHKVTEMGQEVTMRCQPILGHNTVFWYRQTMMQGLELLAYFRNRAPLDDSGMPKDRFSAEMPDATLATLKIQPSEPRDSAVYFCASGTSLDTQYFGPGTRLTVL.

The rearrangement joins TRBV19 to TRBJ1-2; weak D call: TRBD1 (6 bases). The CDR3 is made up of 17 amino acids. Trimming cost V 5 bases and J 1 base, with 20 bases left between them. Per germline, CDR1 LNHDA and CDR2 SQIVND (reference sequence). Here the CDR3 DNA reads TGTGCCAGTAGTGAGTGGGGAGCGGGGGGCTTTAACTATGGCTACACCTTC. Encoded protein: CASSEWGAGGFNYGYTF.

V usage is TRBV5-1 and J usage is TRBJ2-1; possible D gene TRBD1, 5 bases. The V gene lost 0 bases and the J gene lost 2 bases, with 6 bases spanning the gap. The CDR3 runs to 14 residues. Germline CDR1 reads SGHRS; CDR2 reads YFSETQ. The CDR3 DNA reads as TGCGCCAGCAGCTTGGCGACAGCCTACAATGAGCAGTTCTTC. Protein: CASSLATAYNEQFF.

The chain links TRBV3-1 (or the pseudogene TRBV3-2) to TRBJ1-2, with 7 positions matching TRBD1. Germline values: CDR1 LGHDT, CDR2 YNNKEL (reference sequence). The V and J ends lost 4 bases and 8 bases, in that order; junction bases with no gene match: 13. This CDR3 contains 15 residues. CDR3: CASSRRDSRPGGYTF. DNA of the CDR3: TGTGCCAGCAGCCGCCGGGACAGCCGCCCCGGGGGCTACACCTTC.

The chain joins TRBV18 to TRBJ1-5; possibly TRBD1 for D (5 bases). The V and J ends lost 2 bases and 0 bases respectively, with 14 bases between them. Per germline, CDR1 KGHSH and CDR2 LQKENI. CDR3 length equals 17 residues. The CDR3: CASSPSALGDSNQPQHF. The CDR3 DNA sequence: TGTGCCAGCTCACCAAGCGCGCTAGGGGATAGCAATCAGCCCCAGCATTTT.

The CDR3 bases are TGTGCCAGCAGTAAGATAGGGGAGCCCCAGCATTTT. It yields the protein CASSKIGEPQHF. The chain couples TRBV6-5 to TRBJ1-5; TRBD1 might be the D (5 bases). This CDR3 spans 12 amino acids. V was clipped by 5 bases and J by 8 bases, with 10 bases between them. Germline V gene data show CDR1 as MNHEY and CDR2 as SVGAGI.

The genes are TRBV4-1 and TRBJ1-2; 7 positions agree with TRBD1. V was pared by 1 base and J by 0 bases, with 5 bases of the junction left unmatched. This CDR3 contains 16 residues. Per the germline V gene, CDR1 is MGHRA and CDR2 is YSYEKL. CDR3 sequence (DNA): TGCGCCAGCAGCCAAGCAACAGGGGTGGCTAACTATGGCTACACCTTC. Amino acids: CASSQATGVANYGYTF.

V is TRBV6-1 and J is TRBJ1-6; 7 positions agree with TRBD1. After removal of 3 bases from V and 10 bases from J, the junction contained 6 bases not matched to a gene. This CDR3 comprises 14 residues. Germline CDR1 and CDR2: MNHNS and SASEGT. The CDR3 region has the DNA TGTGCCAGCAGTGACCGACAGGGAGTATCACCCCTCCACTTT. Its protein is CASSDRQGVSPLHF.

The chain is built from TRBV19 and TRBJ2-2, with D possibly matching TRBD1 (6 bases). V was clipped by 7 bases and J by 1 base, with 7 bases between them. The CDR3 spans 13 residues. The germline V gene has CDR1 LNHDA and CDR2 SQIVND (reference sequence). CDR3 region: CASTGQNTGELFF. CDR3 DNA: TGTGCCAGTACGGGACAGAACACCGGGGAGCTGTTTTTT.

This CDR3 reads CAWNEGTGRNQPQHF. Here the CDR3 DNA reads TGTGCCTGGAATGAAGGGACAGGGCGAAATCAGCCCCAGCATTTT. The chain couples TRBV30 to TRBJ1-5; 9 positions match TRBD1. The J segment lost 4 bases and the V segment lost 4 bases, leaving 8 bases of the junction unmatched. The CDR3 is 15 amino acids. Germline CDR1 reads GTSNPN; CDR2 reads SVGIG (reference sequence).

The chain uses TRBV5-4 and TRBJ1-4; TRBD1 agrees at 9 bases. The CDR3 contains 15 residues. Germline V lookup: CDR1 SGHNT, CDR2 YYREEE (reference sequence). J lost 8 bases, V lost 4 bases, and 9 bases had no gene match. In DNA form, the CDR3 reads TGTGCCAGCAGCGACGCGGACAGGGGTGTAGAAAAACTGTTTTTT. It translates to CASSDADRGVEKLFF.

V usage is TRBV5-1 and J usage is TRBJ1-1, with D possibly matching TRBD1 (6 bases). V was trimmed by 0 bases and J by 0 bases, leaving 18 bases between them. There are 18 residues in the CDR3. Germline lookup yields CDR1 SGHRS and CDR2 YFSETQ. CDR3 protein: CASSLVTGSLRMNTEAFF. In DNA form, the CDR3 reads TGCGCCAGCAGCTTGGTTACAGGGAGCCTGCGAATGAACACTGAAGCTTTCTTT. Combining the CDR3 with reference TRBV5-1 and TRBJ1-1 gives the whole variable domain KAGVTQTPRYLIKTRGQQVTLSCSPISGHRSVSWYQQTPGQGLQFLFEYFSETQRNKGNFPGRFSGRQFSNSRSEMNVSTLELGDSALYLCASSLVTGSLRMNTEAFFGQGTRLTVV.

This clone came up a few times. The V call is TRBV24-1, the J call TRBJ1-2, with D possibly TRBD1 on 5 matching bases. Looked up from germline, CDR1 is KGHDR and CDR2 is SFDVKD. Trimming removed 4 bases at V and 7 bases at J, with 15 bases between. This CDR3 contains 14 residues. This CDR3 is CATSEVGGRSGYTF. The CDR3 DNA reads TGTGCCACCAGTGAGGTGGGGGGAAGGAGTGGCTACACCTTC.

The chain carries TRBV5-8 and TRBJ1-1; D is unclear. Per the germline V gene, CDR1 is SGHTS and CDR2 is YDEGEE. CDR3 length equals 14 residues. Trimming took off 4 bases at V and 0 bases at J, with 10 bases between the two ends. This CDR3 is CASSRGVVNTEAFF. The CDR3, as DNA: TGTGCCAGCAGCCGGGGAGTGGTGAACACTGAAGCTTTCTTT.

V is TRBV27 and J is TRBJ1-6; D remains ambiguous. This CDR3 spans 13 amino acids. V dropped 4 bases and J dropped 10 bases, with 11 bases sitting between them. Germline V gene lookup returns CDR1 MNHEY and CDR2 SMNVEV (reference sequence). The CDR3 region is CASSSKGESPLHF. CDR3 in DNA: TGTGCCAGCAGTTCCAAAGGAGAATCACCCCTCCACTTT.

Comment on this clone: A read error may produce the germline difference seen at one junction end. V usage is TRBV18 and J usage is TRBJ1-2; unclear D gene. CDR3 length: 13 residues. CDR1 and CDR2 from the germline V gene are KGHSH and LQKENI. CDR3 in amino acids: CASSLTQKSGETF. CDR3 in DNA: TGTGCCAGCTCCCTCACCCAAAAGTCCGGGGAAACTTTC.

The chain recombines TRBV12-5 with TRBJ1-1; D unclear. The CDR3 totals 13 residues. CDR1 and CDR2 (germline): LGHNT, FRNRAP. Trimming pared 6 bases from V and 1 base from J, leaving 9 bases between. The CDR3 region has the DNA TGTGCTAGTGGAGAGCAGGCGAACACTGAAGCTTTCTTT. Amino acid sequence: CASGEQANTEAFF.

This clone is a singleton in its sample. This rearrangement joins TRBV27 to TRBJ1-1; unclear D gene. V gave up 8 bases and J gave up 0 bases, with 13 bases separating them. CDR1 MNHEY and CDR2 SMNVEV come from the germline V gene (reference sequence). The CDR3 sequence is 14 residues long. The CDR3 DNA is TGTGCCAGCGATCATTCAAACTTGAACACTGAAGCTTTCTTT. Translated, it gives CASDHSNLNTEAFF.

The chain employs TRBV6-5 and TRBJ1-1; 7 bases map to TRBD1. Germline CDR1 and CDR2: MNHEY and SVGAGI. The CDR3 extends over 13 amino acids. Unmatched junction bases numbered 6, after V lost 7 bases and J lost 4 bases. This CDR3 is CASKQGVGTEAFF. The CDR3, as DNA: TGTGCCAGCAAGCAGGGGGTAGGCACTGAAGCTTTCTTT.

The chain couples TRBV29-1 to TRBJ1-5; 8 nucleotides align to TRBD1. J lost 1 base, V lost 5 bases, and 1 base had no gene match. The CDR3 extends over 13 amino acids. Germline loops: CDR1 SQVTM, CDR2 ANQGSEA. CDR3 DNA sequence: TGCAGCGTTAGGACAGGGAGCAATCAGCCCCAGCATTTT. Amino acid sequence: CSVRTGSNQPQHF. The variable domain in full, with the rest retrieved from reference TRBV29-1 and TRBJ1-5, is SAVISQKPSRDICQRGTSLTIQCQVDSQVTMMFWYRQQPGQSLTLIATANQGSEATYESGFVIDKFPISRPNLTFSTLTVSNMSPEDSSIYLCSVRTGSNQPQHFGDGTRLSIL.

J is TRBJ1-3 and V is TRBV7-2; tentatively, D is TRBD1 (5 bases). The CDR3 has 18 amino acids. In germline, CDR1 is SGHTA, CDR2 FQGNSA. V gave up 5 bases and J gave up 0 bases, with 20 bases separating them. CDR3 amino acids: CASSPLGLQAVSGNTIYF. The CDR3 DNA is TGTGCCAGCAGCCCGCTGGGGTTACAGGCTGTCTCTGGAAACACCATATATTTT.

This chain links TRBV9 with TRBJ2-5; 9 bases agree with TRBD2. Trimming at V came to 0 bases and at J to 5 bases, leaving 2 bases not matched to a gene. The V gene's germline CDR1 is SGDLS and CDR2 YYNGEE. The CDR3 spans 14 residues. In DNA form, the CDR3 reads TGTGCCAGCAGCGTAGGCGGGGGGGCGGAGACCCAGTACTTC. Translated: CASSVGGGAETQYF.

The chain employs TRBV12-3 or TRBV12-4 and TRBJ2-7; a possible D gene is TRBD2 (6 bases). The V end lost 7 bases, the J end lost 7 bases, and 17 bases lay between the germline ends. This CDR3 has 13 amino acids. CDR3 DNA sequence: TGTGCCAGCACCTTGGGGGGAAGAAGGGAGCAGTACTTC. Translation gives CASTLGGRREQYF.

This clone has just one count. The chain combines TRBV24-1 with TRBJ1-1; possibly TRBD1 for D (5 bases). The ends were cut back, 5 bases at V and 3 bases at J, with 9 bases in the middle. CDR3 length equals 13 residues. CDR1 is KGHDR, CDR2 SFDVKD, per germline. The DNA for the CDR3 is TGTGCCACCAGTGGGGGGAGGGACACTGAAGCTTTCTTT. Translating gives CATSGGRDTEAFF.

This chain uses TRBV4-1 with TRBJ1-3, with TRBD1 matching 9 bases. Germline CDR1 and CDR2: MGHRA and YSYEKL. Unmatched junction bases numbered 6, after V lost 3 bases and J lost 6 bases. The CDR3 totals 15 residues. CDR3 residues: CASSHPGTGTNTIYF. As DNA, the CDR3 is TGCGCCAGCAGCCACCCCGGGACAGGGACAAACACCATATATTTT.